The count of the clone carrying this TCR beta chain is one. Its cognate antigen is unknown. Described treatment: some 19 received Ad26.COV2.S at low or high dose, single or two shots; a few received placebo; per-sample allocation not given. The samples date from day 63 after the first vaccine or placebo injection. The table came from immunoSEQ multiplex PCR; TCRdb's copy has only in-frame clones and leaves some out. The sample includes more than 400,000 clones, less than 95% of them seen just once. Germline values: CDR1 SGHRS, CDR2 YFSETQ. This CDR3 spans 15 amino acids. V lost 4 bases and J lost 5; bases outside the gene matches: 8. This entry is derived from a study of Ad26.COV2.S vaccination and SARS-CoV-2 variants. Study details: Donor joined the COV1001 Ad26.COV2.S trial arm. The study, taken as a whole, reports: People given the vaccine had a wider spike-specific TCR breadth than placebo recipients did. Analyses that measured TCR breadth and depth may have underestimated total T cell responses. Marked by substantial breadth, spike-specific CD8+ and CD4+ T cell responses were reportedly seen after vaccination.

The V gene is TRBV5-1, the J gene TRBJ2-2; 7 bases fit TRBD1. This sequence was found in a person aged 18-60 years who received the Ad26.COV2.S COVID-19 vaccine or a placebo. Sequencing used peripheral blood, obtained in a trial of Ad26.COV2.S vaccine versus placebo. In DNA form, the CDR3 reads TGCGCCAGCAGCCAGACAGGGAAAGAAACCGGGGAGCTGTTTTTT. It yields the protein CASSQTGKETGELFF.